This T cell receptor (beta chain) was sequenced in a study of shared clonotypes between healthy human individuals (dated by TCRdb to 2020 to 2022). Regarding the study in general: The cohort comprised two women and a few men aged 18 to 49 years. To estimate repertoire size and how much clonotype sharing occurs between individuals, the study deeply sequenced the blood TCR repertoires of several healthy adults. Libraries were prepared and TCR repertoires were sequenced by different laboratories using diverse techniques, in order to increase sequencing depth and limit assay-specific biases. Each donor's leukapheresis produced roughly between about 0.85 and 10 billion PBMCs.

TCR CDR3 regions were amplified from genomic DNA by multiplex PCR using the deep immunoSEQ assay. Extracted genomic DNA from each cell subset was spread evenly across all wells of several immunoSEQ 96-well plates, with each plate serving as a replicate. For unsorted PBMC, about 0.3 ug genomic DNA, equal to approximately 30,000 T cell genomes, was loaded into each replicate PCR. Genomic DNA from unsorted PBMC was sequenced over ten immunoSEQ deep assay plates. Purified libraries were quantified with a Qubit 3.0 fluorometer, sized on a Bioanalyzer 2100, and re-quantified with the KAPA Library Quantification kit. A separate single-read 150-cycle Illumina NextSeq 550 flow cell was used to sequence each immunoSEQ 96-well plate. The original pipeline was this. Because the immunoSEQ output held only junctional sequences and lacked quality scores, the filtering could not match the filtering applied to full-length reads. Sequences were annotated with PyIR, a Python wrapper for IgBLAST v1.9, using IMGT germline references to assign V/J genes and CDR3. Reads were filtered out if the reads had weak V/J assignments (E-value above 1e-6), no CDR3, stop codons, out-of-frame junctions, or ambiguous translated residues. A V3J clonotype was defined by an identical inferred V gene, J gene, and CDR3 amino acid sequence. To compute the percentage overlap between repertoires, the number of shared unique clonotypes was divided by the size of the smaller repertoire. Three approaches were used to assess repertoire richness: RTK rarefaction, the Chao1 estimator, and Recon v2.1 estimates of unobserved clonotypes. Entries here come from immuneACCESS through TCRdb and include only in-frame sequences with V and J called. Some clones fail to appear in such tables; in the studies checked, an unresolved V gene covers under half of the shortfall, and the cause of the remainder is unknown. V, J and clone size were drawn from that table, and D and trimming were deduced from the DNA. The table for this sample lists hundreds of thousands of clones; around 77% of them were counted only once. The ten largest clones capture approximately 12% of the sample.

Donors were healthy HIV-negative adults with no recently reported acute infections or vaccinations. Every donor was a Caucasian adult residing in Nashville, Tennessee, USA. In the unsorted samples, some 100 million PBMCs were counted, and genomic DNA was extracted using the QIAamp DNA Blood Mini kit. Blood was collected by leukapheresis, and PBMCs were isolated by Ficoll-Histopaque density gradient centrifugation and then cryopreserved in liquid nitrogen vapor phase. Turning to this clone: Its cognate antigen has yet to be identified. No much larger clone is present one base from it, and per-base qualities are unavailable.

Relative to germline, V is 7 bases shorter and J is 3 bases shorter, with 19 bases between their ends. The germline V gene (reference sequence) yields MNHEY for CDR1 and SMNVEV for CDR2. Counted from cysteine to phenylalanine, this CDR3 has 16 amino acids. Kept here is only the CDR3 DNA, which spans 48 bases and is read in frame from base 1. The paper as a whole reports these results and caveats: The genetic and exposure-history diversity represented was limited by the small number of donors. Sampling was restricted to blood, and TCR repertoires in tissue are likely to differ from TCR repertoires in blood. Based on pairwise subsampling, the degree of clonotype sharing among donors was expected to be affected by sequencing depth.

What was sequenced was PBMCs. The source is a middle-aged woman in good health. Some clones in this sample may be carry-over from other donors' samples. The chain is made from TRBV27 and TRBJ1-5; the D gene assignment is ambiguous. The nucleotide sequence is TGTGCCAGCACCCCCACGTCGGCAGCTACCAATCAGCCCCAGCATTTT. This gives the protein CASTPTSAATNQPQHF.